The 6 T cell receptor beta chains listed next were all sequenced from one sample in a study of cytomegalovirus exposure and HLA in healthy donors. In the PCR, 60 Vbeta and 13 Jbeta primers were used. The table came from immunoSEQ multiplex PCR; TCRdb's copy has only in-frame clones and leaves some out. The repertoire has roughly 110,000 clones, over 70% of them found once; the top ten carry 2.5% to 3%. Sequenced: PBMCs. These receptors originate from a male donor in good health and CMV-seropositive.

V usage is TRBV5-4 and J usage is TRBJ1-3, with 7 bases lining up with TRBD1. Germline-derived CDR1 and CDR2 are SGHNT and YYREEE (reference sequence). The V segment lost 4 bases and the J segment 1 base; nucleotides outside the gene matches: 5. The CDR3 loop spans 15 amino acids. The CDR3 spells CASSGPTGSGNTIYF. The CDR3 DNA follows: TGTGCCAGCAGCGGACCGACAGGGTCTGGAAACACCATATATTTT.

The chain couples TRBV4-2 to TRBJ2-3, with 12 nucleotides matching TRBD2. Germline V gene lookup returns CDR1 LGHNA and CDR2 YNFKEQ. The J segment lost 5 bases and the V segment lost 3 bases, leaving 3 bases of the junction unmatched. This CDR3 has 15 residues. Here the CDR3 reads CASSQTSGREDTQYF. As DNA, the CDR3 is TGTGCCAGCAGCCAGACTAGCGGGAGAGAAGATACGCAGTATTTT.

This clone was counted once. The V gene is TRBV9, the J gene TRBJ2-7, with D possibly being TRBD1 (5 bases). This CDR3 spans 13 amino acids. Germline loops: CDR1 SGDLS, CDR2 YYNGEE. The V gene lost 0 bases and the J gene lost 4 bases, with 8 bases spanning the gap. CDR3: CASSVDAGYEQYF. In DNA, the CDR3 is TGTGCCAGCAGCGTAGATGCAGGGTACGAGCAGTACTTC.

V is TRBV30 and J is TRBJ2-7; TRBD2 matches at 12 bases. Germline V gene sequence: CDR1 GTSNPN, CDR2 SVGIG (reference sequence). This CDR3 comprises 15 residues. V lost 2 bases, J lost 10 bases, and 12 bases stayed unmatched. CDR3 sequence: CAWSPPRLAGETQYF. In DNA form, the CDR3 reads TGTGCCTGGAGTCCACCCCGACTAGCGGGAGAGACACAGTACTTC.

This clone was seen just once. Here the CDR3 reads CASGASGTTSTDTQYF. The CDR3 DNA sequence: TGTGCCAGCGGGGCTAGCGGAACAACTAGCACAGATACGCAGTATTTT. The chain carries TRBV7-9 and TRBJ2-3, with 7 bases aligning to TRBD2. In germline, CDR1 is SEHNR, CDR2 FQNEAQ (reference sequence). CDR3 length equals 16 residues. V was clipped by 8 bases and J by 0 bases; unmatched bases: 11. Using reference TRBV7-9 and TRBJ2-3 for the parts outside the CDR3, the full variable domain is DTGVSQNPRHKITKRGQNVTFRCDPISEHNRLYWYRQTLGQGPEFLTYFQNEAQLEKSRLLSDRFSAERPKGSFSTLEIQRTEQGDSAMYLCASGASGTTSTDTQYFGPGTRLTVL.

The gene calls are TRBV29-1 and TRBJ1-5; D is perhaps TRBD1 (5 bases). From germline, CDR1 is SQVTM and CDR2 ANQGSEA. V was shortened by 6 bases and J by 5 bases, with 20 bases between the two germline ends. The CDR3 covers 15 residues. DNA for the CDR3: TGCAGCGTCCAAATCGGGCAGGGAGGGGATCAGCCCCAGCATTTT. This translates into CSVQIGQGGDQPQHF. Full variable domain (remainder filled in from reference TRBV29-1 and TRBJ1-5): SAVISQKPSRDICQRGTSLTIQCQVDSQVTMMFWYRQQPGQSLTLIATANQGSEATYESGFVIDKFPISRPNLTFSTLTVSNMSPEDSSIYLCSVQIGQGGDQPQHFGDGTRLSIL.